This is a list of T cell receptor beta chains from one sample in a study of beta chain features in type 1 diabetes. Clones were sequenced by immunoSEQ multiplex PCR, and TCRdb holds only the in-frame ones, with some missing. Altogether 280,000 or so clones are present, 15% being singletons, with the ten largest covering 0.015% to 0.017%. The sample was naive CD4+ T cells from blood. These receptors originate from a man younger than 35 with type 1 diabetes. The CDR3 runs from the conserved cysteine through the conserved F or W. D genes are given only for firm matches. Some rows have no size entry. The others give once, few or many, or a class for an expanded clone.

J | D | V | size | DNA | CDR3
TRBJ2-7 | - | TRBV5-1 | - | TGCGCCAGCAGCTTGGCCCTAAGCTCAGAGGTCTACGAGCAGTACTTC | CASSLALSSEVYEQYF
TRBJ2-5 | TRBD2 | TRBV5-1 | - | TGCGCCAGCAGCAGCGGGACTAGCAAAGAGACCCAGTACTTC | CASSSGTSKETQYF
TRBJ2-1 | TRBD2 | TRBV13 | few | TGTGCCAGCAGCTCTAGCGGGGGGGCGAATTACAATGAGCAGTTCTTC | CASSSSGGANYNEQFF
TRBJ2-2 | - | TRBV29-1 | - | TGCAGCGTTGGTGGAGGGAGCGGAACCGGGGAGCTGTTTTTT | CSVGGGSGTGELFF
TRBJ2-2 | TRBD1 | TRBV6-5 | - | TGTGCCAGCAGGCCCGGGACAGGCAACACCGGGGAGCTGTTTTTT | CASRPGTGNTGELFF
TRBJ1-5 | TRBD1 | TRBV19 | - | TGTGCCAGTAGTATCCGTTCGGACAGGGAGAATCAACCCCAGCATTTT | CASSIRSDRENQPQHF
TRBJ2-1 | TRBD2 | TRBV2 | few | TGTGCCAGCACGGGCGGGGGGGCCATAAATGAGCAGTTCTTC | CASTGGGAINEQFF
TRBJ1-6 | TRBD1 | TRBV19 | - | TGTGCCAGTAGCGGACAGGGAGGAGGTTCACCCCTCCACTTT | CASSGQGGGSPLHF
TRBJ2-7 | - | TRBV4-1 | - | TGTGCCAGCAGCCAAGTGGCGGGACCCGAGCAGTACTTC | CASSQVAGPEQYF
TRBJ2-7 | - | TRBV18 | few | TGTGCCAGCTCACCACTCGGGGACGAGCAGTACTTC | CASSPLGDEQYF
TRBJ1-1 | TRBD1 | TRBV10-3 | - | TGTGCCATCAGTGAGAGGACAGGTATGAACACTGAAGCTTTCTTT | CAISERTGMNTEAFF
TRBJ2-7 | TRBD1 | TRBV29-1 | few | TGCAGCGTTGAAGGACAGGGGAAACCCTACGAGCAGTACTTC | CSVEGQGKPYEQYF
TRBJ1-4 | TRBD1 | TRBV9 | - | TGTGCCAGCAGCCCGGGGGACAGGGTTTCAGAAAAACTGTTTTTT | CASSPGDRVSEKLFF
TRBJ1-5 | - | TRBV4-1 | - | TGCGCCAGCAGCCAAGGGTTACGGAGGGTTCAGCCCCAGCATTTT | CASSQGLRRVQPQHF
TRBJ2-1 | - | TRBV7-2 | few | TGTGCCAGCAGCTTAAACGGTGGCGGTGAGCAGTTCTTC | CASSLNGGGEQFF
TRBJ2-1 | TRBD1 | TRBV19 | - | TGTGCCAGTAGTATGGGACAGGGGTCCTACAATGAGCAGTTCTTC | CASSMGQGSYNEQFF
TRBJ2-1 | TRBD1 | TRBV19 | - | TGTGCCAGTAGCCCTACCGGGACAGGGGGTTACAATGAGCAGTTCTTC | CASSPTGTGGYNEQFF
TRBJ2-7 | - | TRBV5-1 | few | TGCGCCAGCAGCCCGGGAGCGAGCTCCTACGAGCAGTACTTC | CASSPGASSYEQYF
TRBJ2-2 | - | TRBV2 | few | TGTGCCAGCTTACAGGAGTACACCGGGGAGCTGTTTTTT | CASLQEYTGELFF
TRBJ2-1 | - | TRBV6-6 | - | TGTGCCAGCAGCCGGCGGGGCAATGAGCAGTTCTTC | CASSRRGNEQFF
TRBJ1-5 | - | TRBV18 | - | TGTGCCAGCTCCCAAACGACGGGTCAGCCCCAGCATTTT | CASSQTTGQPQHF
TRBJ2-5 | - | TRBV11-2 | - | TGTGCCAGCAGCTTAGTGAGAGAGACCCAGTACTTC | CASSLVRETQYF
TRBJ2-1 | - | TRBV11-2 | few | TGTGCCAGCAGCCCCGGCGGGTCCGTTGAGCAGTTCTTC | CASSPGGSVEQFF
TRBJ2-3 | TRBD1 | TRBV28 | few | TGTGCCAGCATGCGGACAGGGGCCCCAGATACGCAGTATTTT | CASMRTGAPDTQYF
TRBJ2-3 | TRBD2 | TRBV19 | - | TGTGCCAGTAGTATCTGGACTAGCGGGGACTCAGATACGCAGTATTTT | CASSIWTSGDSDTQYF
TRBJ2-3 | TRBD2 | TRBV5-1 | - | TGCGCCAGCAGCTTGCGGGACTATGGACGCACAGATACGCAGTATTTT | CASSLRDYGRTDTQYF